This TCR beta chain was captured in a study of response to subunit inactivated influenza vaccine. Study findings and constraints: With each seasonal influenza vaccination, the authors suggested, few new T cells are recruited.

TCRdb processed the RT-PCR reads anew with MiXCR; each CDR3 protein has one entry. The data contain some 800,000 distinct CDR3 sequences, about 20% of them singletons. Trimming took off 2 bases at V and 3 bases at J, with 17 bases between the two ends. CDR1 is SGHDN, CDR2 FVKESK, per germline. CDR3 size: 16 residues. As to this clonotype: What it recognizes is unknown.

The sequence was obtained from a man aged 50 to 59 who received an inactivated influenza vaccine. The sample here was PBMCs from blood, taken 5 days after vaccination. The chain recombines TRBV14 with TRBJ2-7, with D possibly TRBD1 on 6 matching bases. CDR3 sequence reads: CASSQPGRTESYEQYF. Here the CDR3 DNA reads TGTGCCAGCAGCCAACCCGGGCGGACAGAGAGCTACGAGCAGTACTTC.